This T cell receptor beta chain came from a study of blood T cell repertoires in COVID-19. Produced via immunoSEQ multiplex PCR; TCRdb's table is partial and in-frame only. The sample includes approximately 52,000 clones, less than 90% of them seen just once. This sequence was found in a human donor with active COVID-19. The donor label of this sample is uncertain. Sequenced sample: peripheral blood.

The CDR3: CASTFGGSMNTEAFF. The CDR3 region has the DNA TGTGCCAGCACGTTCGGAGGGTCCATGAACACTGAAGCTTTCTTT. V usage is TRBV6-5 and J usage is TRBJ1-1; no clear D. Trimming took off 7 bases at V and 0 bases at J, with 15 bases between the two ends. The CDR3 length is 15 residues. Germline CDR1 MNHEY, CDR2 SVGAGI.